This record covers a single T cell receptor (beta chain). This specimen comes from a study of control samples from healthy donors and cancer patients. TCRdb keeps only in-frame clones here, not all; method: immunoSEQ multiplex PCR. The sample yields almost 90,000 clones, more than 75% seen once. The CDR3 sequence is 16 residues long. Trimming at V came to 4 bases and at J to 1 base, leaving 2 bases not matched to a gene. Germline V gene lookup returns CDR1 LGHNA and CDR2 YSLEER. The TCR was taken from a woman aged 40 to 50 in good health. Material: blood. The rearrangement joins TRBV4-3 to TRBJ2-5, with 14 bases identical to TRBD2. The CDR3 region is CASSRTSGGFQETQYF. CDR3 coding DNA: TGCGCCAGCAGCCGGACTAGCGGGGGGTTCCAAGAGACCCAGTACTTC.